The entry below gives a single T cell receptor (beta chain) sequence along with its context. Its cognate antigen has yet to be identified. The record has no base qualities; no much larger clone is one base away. TCRbeta CDR3 regions were amplified from genomic DNA by means of the immunoSEQ Assay, a bias-controlled multiplex PCR. In the original analysis: The number of nucleated cells in each sample was estimated by amplification of reference gene primers within the assay. To quantify the absolute abundance of each unique TCRbeta CDR3 rearrangement, sequence reads were collapsed and filtered. For each sample, productive Simpson clonality was calculated as the square root of Simpson's diversity index over productive rearrangements. Sourced from immuneACCESS, this table was stored by TCRdb with only in-frame sequences that have V and J called. A share of the clones is absent; for the studies checked, an unresolved V gene accounts for under half, and the remainder has no known explanation. V and J calls and clone size follow that table, whereas D and trimming were derived from the DNA. The sample table lists 90,000 to 120,000 clones, approximately 89% of them with a count of one. The top ten clonotypes cover around 7% of the sample.

This record belongs to a study of blood T cell repertoires in COVID-19 (TCRdb year 2020). For the study in its entirety: The collaborator samples originated in the United States, Italy and Spain and spanned the acute and convalescent phases of COVID-19. The dataset comprised deeply sampled blood TCRbeta repertoires from subjects exposed to, actively infected with, or recovered from COVID-19. Where available, HLA class I and class II types were taken from metadata supplied by the sample provider and were not determined by assay-based typing. The repertoires were released in a freely available public database intended as a resource for research on the immune response to SARS-CoV-2. Samples were obtained from the ongoing ImmuneRACE study (first 160 participants) and from 950 to 1,500 subjects provided by 6 global collaborators. The sample metadata nearly always contained a de-identified subject ID, COVID-19 status, age in years and sex. The prospective study material was composed of cDNA or gDNA derived from T cells, B-cell-depleted T cells, or PBMCs.

General findings and caveats noted by the study authors: Clinical and demographic metadata were provided uncurated, with the amount varying by source and participant.

Whole blood was collected in K2EDTA tubes by collaborating institutions according to the institutions' own protocols. For TCRbeta analysis, collaborators shipped samples as frozen whole blood, isolated PBMCs, or DNA extracted from either of those sample types. The CDR3 runs 13 residues from the cysteine to the phenylalanine. Only the CDR3 DNA is retained, 39 bases long and in frame from the first base. Per the germline V gene, SNHLY is the CDR1 and FYNNEI is the CDR2. V is reduced by 9 bases and J by 7 bases, leaving a spacing of 18 bases between them. The clonotype originates from a man between 50 and 59 years old with active or convalescent COVID-19. What was sequenced was peripheral blood. The chain joins TRBV2 to TRBJ1-1; TRBD1 might be the D gene, on 5 matching bases. The DNA sequence follows: TGTGCCAGTAGCGGGGGGTACCTAAATGAAGCTTTCTTT. The translation is CASSGGYLNEAFF.